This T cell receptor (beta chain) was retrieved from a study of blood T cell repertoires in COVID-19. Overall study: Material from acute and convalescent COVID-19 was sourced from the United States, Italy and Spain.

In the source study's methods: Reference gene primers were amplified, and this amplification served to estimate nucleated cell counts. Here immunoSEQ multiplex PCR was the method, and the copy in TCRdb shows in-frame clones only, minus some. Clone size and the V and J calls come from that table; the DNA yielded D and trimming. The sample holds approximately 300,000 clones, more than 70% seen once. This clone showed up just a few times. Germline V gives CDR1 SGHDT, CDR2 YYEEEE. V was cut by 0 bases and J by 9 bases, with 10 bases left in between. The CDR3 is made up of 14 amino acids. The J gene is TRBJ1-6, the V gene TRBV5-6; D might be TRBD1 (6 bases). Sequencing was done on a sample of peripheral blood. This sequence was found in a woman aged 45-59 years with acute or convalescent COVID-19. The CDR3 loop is CASSLEQGSSPLHF. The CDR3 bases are TGTGCCAGCAGCTTGGAACAGGGAAGTTCACCCCTCCACTTT.